This T cell receptor beta chain was observed in a study of blood T cell repertoires in COVID-19. Study summary: COVID-19 samples, acute and convalescent, were from the United States, Italy and Spain. T cells, B-cell-depleted T cells, or PBMCs supplied cDNA or gDNA.

As processed by the authors: Reference gene primer amplification yielded estimated nucleated cell counts. Libraries were prepared by immunoSEQ multiplex PCR; TCRdb keeps only in-frame clonotypes and omits some of them. V, J and clone size are those of that table, while D and trimming were read from the DNA. The sample comprises approximately 61,000 clones, 75% to 85% of which are singletons, and about 29% rests with the top ten. V dropped 4 bases and J dropped 5; count of bases not matched to a gene: 4. The CDR3 length is 14 residues. The germline V gene encodes CDR1 MNHEY and CDR2 SVGAGI. Many counts were recorded for this clone.

V is TRBV6-5 and J is TRBJ1-5, with 8 bases lining up with TRBD1. Sequencing was performed on peripheral blood. The sequence was collected from a human donor in a cohort sampled during active COVID-19. The CDR3 reads CASSSSGGYQPQHF. The CDR3 coding sequence is TGTGCCAGCAGTTCCTCAGGGGGCTATCAGCCCCAGCATTTT.